This TCR beta chain was recovered during a study of T cell responses to AZD1222 COVID-19 vaccine. Whole-study results and caveats: In the spike-specific TCR repertoire, nearly half reportedly target unmutated variant regions. Donors in the cohort were predominantly white British and more often female, and clonal diversity was possibly underestimated.

The CDR3 covers 14 residues. Germline CDR1 MNHNY, CDR2 SVGAGI (reference sequence). With 2 bases removed from V and 7 bases from J, the gap between germline ends came to 11 bases. The protocol was immunoSEQ multiplex PCR, while the TCRdb copy is restricted to in-frame clones and leaves out a portion. The table has 90,000 to 95,000 clones, more than 75% seen once. About this clone: Its antigen remains unidentified.

The chain employs TRBV6-6 and TRBJ1-4; D is unclear. The sample in question was peripheral blood, obtained 28 days after the second AZD1222 dose. The TCR was taken from an adult who received the AZD1222 COVID-19 vaccine. For the CDR3, the DNA is TGTGCCAGCAGTTACGGCCAGCGAGGTGAAAAACTGTTTTTT. Translating it yields CASSYGQRGEKLFF.